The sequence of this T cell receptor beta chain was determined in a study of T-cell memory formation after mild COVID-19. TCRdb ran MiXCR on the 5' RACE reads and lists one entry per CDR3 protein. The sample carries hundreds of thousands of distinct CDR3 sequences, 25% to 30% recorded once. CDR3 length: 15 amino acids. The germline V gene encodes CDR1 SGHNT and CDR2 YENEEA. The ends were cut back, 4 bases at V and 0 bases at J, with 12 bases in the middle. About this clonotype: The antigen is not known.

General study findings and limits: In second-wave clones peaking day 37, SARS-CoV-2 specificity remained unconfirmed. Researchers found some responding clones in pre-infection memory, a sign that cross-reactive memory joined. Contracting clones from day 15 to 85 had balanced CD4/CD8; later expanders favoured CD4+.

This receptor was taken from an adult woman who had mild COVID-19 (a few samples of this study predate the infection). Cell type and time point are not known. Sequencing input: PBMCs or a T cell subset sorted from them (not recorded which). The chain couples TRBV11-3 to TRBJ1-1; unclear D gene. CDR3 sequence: CASSSGFDLNTEAFF. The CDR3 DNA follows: TGTGCCAGCAGCTCAGGATTCGACTTGAACACTGAAGCTTTCTTT.